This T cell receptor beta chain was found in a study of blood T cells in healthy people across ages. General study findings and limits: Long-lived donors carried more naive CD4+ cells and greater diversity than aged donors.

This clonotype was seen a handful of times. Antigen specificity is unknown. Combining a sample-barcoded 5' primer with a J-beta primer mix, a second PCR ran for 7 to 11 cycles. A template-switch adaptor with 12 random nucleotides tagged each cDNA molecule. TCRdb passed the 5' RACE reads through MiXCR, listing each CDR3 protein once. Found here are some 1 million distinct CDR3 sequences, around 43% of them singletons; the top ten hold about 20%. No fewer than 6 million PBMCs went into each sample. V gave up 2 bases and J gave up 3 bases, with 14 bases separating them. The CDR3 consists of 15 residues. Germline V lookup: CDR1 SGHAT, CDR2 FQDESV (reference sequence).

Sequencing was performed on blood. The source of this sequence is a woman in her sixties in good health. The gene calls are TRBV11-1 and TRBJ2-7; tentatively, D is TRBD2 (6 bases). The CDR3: CASSLLPGVDYEQYF. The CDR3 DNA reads TGTGCCAGCAGCTTACTTCCGGGAGTGGACTACGAGCAGTACTTC.